These 2 T cell receptor beta chains share one sample of origin, sequenced in a study of shared clonotypes between healthy human individuals. Naive CD8 cells were CD45RO-negative, positively selected for CCR7, excluding terminally differentiated effector memory CD45RA+ cells. Produced via immunoSEQ multiplex PCR; TCRdb's table is partial and in-frame only. The data show about 700,000 clones, just over 90% seen once. The sequenced material came from naive CD8+ T cells sorted from blood. Receptor source: a man aged 25 to 40 in good health.

For the CDR3, the DNA is TGTGCCAGCAGCCTGCCCGGCGGCAGTAGTACAGATACGCAGTATTTT. Translation: CASSLPGGSSTDTQYF. This sequence joins TRBV5-4 and TRBJ2-3; no reliable D call. Trimming stripped 4 bases from V and 3 bases from J, with 18 bases between. This CDR3 is 16 amino acids long. Germline CDR1 and CDR2: SGHNT and YYREEE (reference sequence).

The chain joins TRBV2 to TRBJ2-3; D might be TRBD2 (5 bases). CDR3 length: 19 amino acids. V gave up 6 bases and J gave up 3 bases, with 28 bases separating them. Germline values: CDR1 SNHLY, CDR2 FYNNEI. CDR3 in amino acids: CASSVPKDGQPGITDTQYF. The CDR3 DNA is TGTGCCAGCAGCGTACCTAAGGACGGTCAACCCGGGATTACAGATACGCAGTATTTT.